The rows below give T cell receptor beta chains drawn from one sample of a study of Ad26.COV2.S vaccination and SARS-CoV-2 variants. Produced via immunoSEQ multiplex PCR; TCRdb's table is partial and in-frame only. The data contain around 300,000 clones, about 89% of them singletons. Specimen: peripheral blood, collected in a trial of Ad26.COV2.S vaccine versus placebo. These receptors all stem from a person between 18 and 65 years old who received the Ad26.COV2.S COVID-19 vaccine or a placebo. The CDR3 runs from the conserved cysteine through the conserved F or W. D genes are given only for firm matches. The size entry is marked missing in some rows and otherwise reads once, few, many or a size class.

clone_size j_call d_call cdr3_length v_call cdr3_aa cdr3_nt
once TRBJ2-3 - 15 TRBV5-1 CASSLIPASTDTQYF TGCGCCAGCAGCTTGATTCCAGCGAGCACAGATACGCAGTATTTT
- TRBJ2-4 TRBD1 12 TRBV29-1 CSAGDSNNIQYF TGCAGCGCCGGGGACAGTAATAACATTCAGTACTTC
- TRBJ1-2 - 13 TRBV12-3/TRBV12-4 CASSLSLSEGETF TGTGCCAGCAGTTTAAGTCTGAGCGAGGGGGAGACCTTC
- TRBJ2-7 - 15 TRBV6-5 CASDASPRSPYEQYF TGTGCCAGCGACGCTAGTCCCCGCAGCCCCTACGAGCAGTACTTC
- TRBJ2-7 - 14 TRBV19 CASSFGQGSYEQYF TGTGCCAGTAGTTTCGGGCAGGGGTCCTACGAGCAGTACTTC
- TRBJ1-5 - 15 TRBV5-8 CASSLTQGRNQPQHF TGTGCCAGCAGCTTAACACAGGGACGCAATCAGCCCCAGCATTTT
- TRBJ2-2 TRBD2 15 TRBV7-8 CASSASGSVTGELFF TGTGCCAGCAGCGCTAGCGGGAGTGTCACCGGGGAGCTGTTTTTT
- TRBJ1-4 - 11 TRBV2 CASSGGGKLFF TGTGCCAGCTCGGGGGGAGGGAAACTGTTTTTT
- TRBJ1-2 - 13 TRBV7-8 CASSLSRKGGYTF TGTGCCAGCAGCTTATCTAGAAAGGGAGGCTACACCTTC
- TRBJ2-7 - 14 TRBV7-2 CASSPRRGPYEQYF TGTGCCAGCAGCCCGCGGCGGGGACCCTACGAGCAGTACTTC
- TRBJ2-2 - 14 TRBV19 CASSIGAFTGELFF TGTGCCAGTAGTATCGGGGCCTTCACCGGGGAGCTGTTTTTT
- TRBJ2-3 - 15 TRBV19 CASSMWIQGPDTQYF TGTGCCAGTAGTATGTGGATTCAGGGCCCAGATACGCAGTATTTT
- TRBJ1-2 TRBD1 17 TRBV4-2 CASSQDEGQGHLYGYTF TGTGCCAGCAGCCAAGATGAGGGACAGGGTCACCTATATGGCTACACCTTC
- TRBJ1-2 TRBD1 15 TRBV19 CASRGQPNPNYGYTF TGTGCCAGTAGGGGACAGCCAAATCCGAACTATGGCTACACCTTC
- TRBJ2-7 TRBD2 16 TRBV3-1/TRBV3-2 CASSQAGLAVPYEQYF TGTGCCAGCAGCCAAGCGGGACTAGCGGTGCCCTACGAGCAGTACTTC
- TRBJ2-2 TRBD2 17 TRBV4-1 CASSQVRGVSGSGELFF TGCGCCAGCAGCCAAGTACGTGGGGTTAGCGGGAGCGGGGAGCTGTTTTTT
- TRBJ2-5 - 16 TRBV9 CASSVAGDGVQETQYF TGTGCCAGCAGCGTAGCTGGGGACGGGGTCCAAGAGACCCAGTACTTC
- TRBJ2-1 TRBD2 14 TRBV14 CASSIAGGYNEQFF TGTGCCAGCAGCATAGCGGGGGGTTACAATGAGCAGTTCTTC
- TRBJ2-1 - 13 TRBV14 CASSQALVGEQFF TGTGCCAGCAGCCAAGCTCTAGTAGGGGAGCAGTTCTTC
- TRBJ2-5 - 14 TRBV18 CASSPLKESETQYF TGTGCCAGCTCACCACTCAAGGAATCGGAGACCCAGTACTTC
- TRBJ2-4 - 17 TRBV14 CASSQGSQGLAKNIQYF TGTGCCAGCAGCCAAGGATCACAGGGCTTAGCCAAAAACATTCAGTACTTC
- TRBJ1-5 - 17 TRBV21-1 CASSKDGPRSSNQPQHF TGTGCCAGCAGCAAAGACGGACCCCGATCTAGCAATCAGCCCCAGCATTTT
- TRBJ2-7 - 16 TRBV21-1 CASSKEEGSSSYEQYF TGTGCCAGCAGCAAAGAGGAAGGGAGCAGCTCCTACGAGCAGTACTTC
- TRBJ2-5 TRBD1 13 TRBV11-2 CASSVGQGETQYF TGTGCCAGCAGCGTCGGACAGGGAGAGACCCAGTACTTC
- TRBJ1-6 TRBD1 13 TRBV7-9 CASSRTGDSPLHF TGTGCCAGCAGCCGGACAGGGGATTCACCCCTCCACTTT
- TRBJ2-1 - 14 TRBV30 CAWSWDTGYNEQFF TGTGCCTGGAGTTGGGACACAGGGTACAATGAGCAGTTCTTC
- TRBJ1-3 - 16 TRBV4-1 CASSQDPRRTGNTIYF TGCGCCAGCAGCCAAGATCCTAGAAGAACTGGAAACACCATATATTTT
- TRBJ2-4 - 13 TRBV7-2 CASSTDTSSIQYF TGTGCCAGCAGTACGGACACGAGTTCCATTCAGTACTTC
- TRBJ2-1 TRBD1 18 TRBV4-1 CASSHERQGPSSYNEQFF TGCGCCAGCAGCCACGAAAGACAGGGTCCTAGCTCCTACAATGAGCAGTTCTTC
once TRBJ2-5 TRBD1 15 TRBV25-1 CASSEGTGGQETQYF TGTGCCAGCAGTGAAGGGACAGGGGGCCAAGAGACCCAGTACTTC
- TRBJ2-3 TRBD1 13 TRBV10-2 CASSLDRGDTQYF TGCGCCAGCAGCCTCGACAGGGGAGATACGCAGTATTTT
- TRBJ1-2 - 14 TRBV6-5 CASRGTGIGYGYTF TGTGCCAGCAGGGGCACAGGGATCGGCTATGGCTACACCTTC
- TRBJ1-1 - 19 TRBV2 CASSLNLGRGAREYTEAFF TGTGCCAGCAGCCTCAACCTCGGGCGGGGGGCGAGAGAGTACACTGAAGCTTTCTTT
- TRBJ1-2 - 16 TRBV5-6 CASSKDSLLGDYGYTF TGTGCCAGCAGCAAGGACAGCCTTTTAGGGGACTATGGCTACACCTTC
once TRBJ1-5 TRBD1 15 TRBV28 CASSSTGGINQPQHF TGTGCCAGCTCCTCAACAGGGGGTATAAATCAGCCCCAGCATTTT
few TRBJ1-5 - 13 TRBV30 CAWARRGDQPQHF TGTGCCTGGGCGAGGAGGGGGGACCAGCCCCAGCATTTT
- TRBJ1-2 - 14 TRBV19 CASSLLQGGYGYTF TGTGCCAGTAGTCTTCTACAGGGAGGGTATGGCTACACCTTC
- TRBJ1-1 - 14 TRBV19 CASSGQILNTEAFF TGTGCCAGTAGTGGACAGATTTTGAACACTGAAGCTTTCTTT
few TRBJ2-1 - 15 TRBV4-2 CASSQDGSWGTEQFF TGTGCCAGCAGCCAAGACGGCAGTTGGGGGACTGAGCAGTTCTTC
- TRBJ2-3 - 14 TRBV9 CASSAQGRPDTQYF TGTGCCAGCAGCGCCCAGGGTCGCCCAGATACGCAGTATTTT
- TRBJ2-1 - 15 TRBV4-3 CASSQDLGTYNEQFF TGCGCCAGCAGCCAAGATCTGGGGACCTACAATGAGCAGTTCTTC
- TRBJ1-3 - 15 TRBV7-8 CASSLVMDSGNTIYF TGTGCCAGCAGCTTAGTTATGGACTCTGGAAACACCATATATTTT
- TRBJ1-1 TRBD1 17 TRBV18 CASSPLQGAQRRTEAFF TGTGCCAGCTCACCCCTACAGGGGGCGCAGAGGCGGACTGAAGCTTTCTTT
- TRBJ2-3 TRBD2 15 TRBV10-3 CAIRRLAGATDTQYF TGTGCCATCAGGCGACTAGCGGGAGCGACAGATACGCAGTATTTT
- TRBJ1-4 TRBD1 15 TRBV19 CASSPWTGSGEKLFF TGTGCCAGTAGTCCATGGACAGGGTCGGGCGAAAAACTGTTTTTT
- TRBJ2-3 TRBD2 16 TRBV30 CAWSIGLADDTDTQYF TGTGCCTGGAGCATAGGACTAGCGGATGACACAGATACGCAGTATTTT
- TRBJ2-7 TRBD2 12 TRBV29-1 CSVLAGGSEQYF TGCAGCGTTTTGGCGGGAGGTTCCGAGCAGTACTTC
- TRBJ1-1 TRBD1 14 TRBV6-2/TRBV6-3 CASSWDRGGTEAFF TGTGCCAGCAGTTGGGACAGGGGTGGAACTGAAGCTTTCTTT
- TRBJ1-5 - 14 TRBV6-5 CASSSQGFNQPQHF TGTGCCAGCAGTTCACAGGGATTCAATCAGCCCCAGCATTTT
- TRBJ1-3 - 15 TRBV28 CASSKQGSSGNTIYF TGTGCCAGCAGTAAACAGGGAAGCTCTGGAAACACCATATATTTT
- TRBJ2-5 - 11 TRBV6-2/TRBV6-3 CASSYGETQYF TGTGCCAGCAGTTACGGGGAGACCCAGTACTTC
- TRBJ1-1 TRBD1 14 TRBV7-8 CASSWDRVGTEAFF TGTGCCAGCAGCTGGGACAGGGTCGGCACTGAAGCTTTCTTT
- TRBJ2-1 - 15 TRBV29-1 CSARKGVGPNNEQFF TGCAGCGCGCGTAAGGGAGTGGGGCCCAACAATGAGCAGTTCTTC
- TRBJ1-1 TRBD1 14 TRBV19 CASSIGQGNTEAFF TGTGCCAGTAGTATAGGACAGGGAAACACTGAAGCTTTCTTT
- TRBJ2-1 TRBD1 16 TRBV7-8 CASSRRTGGTRGEQFF TGTGCCAGCAGCCGGCGGACAGGGGGGACCCGGGGTGAGCAGTTCTTC
- TRBJ2-7 TRBD1 14 TRBV9 CASSVDGTDYEQYF TGTGCCAGCAGCGTAGATGGGACAGACTACGAGCAGTACTTC
- TRBJ2-5 - 13 TRBV2 CASWVDSQETQYF TGTGCCAGCTGGGTTGACAGCCAAGAGACCCAGTACTTC
- TRBJ2-3 TRBD2 16 TRBV5-8 CASSSGSSGKGYTQYF TGTGCCAGCAGCTCCGGTTCTAGCGGGAAGGGGTATACGCAGTATTTT
- TRBJ2-7 TRBD1 13 TRBV7-2 CASRFTGAYEQYF TGTGCCAGCAGGTTCACAGGGGCCTACGAGCAGTACTTC